One sample yielded the 30 T cell receptor beta chains listed below, sequenced in a study of neurological immune-mediated disorders. TCRdb used MiXCR to reprocess the 5' RACE reads, holding one entry per CDR3 protein. The sample comprises tens of thousands of distinct CDR3 sequences, less than 6% of which are singletons, and about 1.3% rests with the top ten. The sequenced sample was CD4+ T cells from blood. The receptor source for this set is a woman aged 18 to 35 with multiple sclerosis.

This clonotype was detected many times. This chain connects TRBV11-2 to TRBJ2-3, with no clear D. This CDR3 is 19 amino acids long. CDR1 and CDR2 from the germline V gene are SGHAT and FQNNGV. V was cut by 1 base and J by 2 bases, with 22 bases left in between. In DNA, the CDR3 is TGTGCCAGCAGCTTAGGCCACCACGTCACGAGTCTTGACACAGATACGCAGTATTTT. This translates into CASSLGHHVTSLDTDTQYF.

At least ten counts were recorded for this clonotype. The V gene is TRBV15, the J gene TRBJ2-1; TRBD1 or TRBD2 may be the D gene (5 bases each). CDR1 and CDR2 from the germline V gene are LNHNV and YYDKDF (reference sequence). CDR3 size: 17 residues. Deletions cut 0 bases from V and 4 bases from J, with 16 bases between. CDR3 region: CATSRDGASRTYNEQFF. Written as DNA, the CDR3 is TGTGCCACCAGCAGAGACGGGGCTAGCAGGACGTACAATGAGCAGTTCTTC.

This clonotype was found many times. The V call is TRBV5-1, the J call TRBJ1-1; no reliable D call. This CDR3 is 14 amino acids long. Germline lookup yields CDR1 SGHRS and CDR2 YFSETQ. V was pared by 0 bases and J by 2 bases, with 8 bases between. CDR3 in amino acids: CASSLGQPNTEAFF. The CDR3 bases are TGCGCCAGCAGCTTGGGGCAGCCAAACACTGAAGCTTTCTTT.

This clonotype was counted many times. The V gene is TRBV18, the J gene TRBJ2-1, with 8 bases matching TRBD1. The length of the CDR3 is 15 residues. The V gene end was trimmed by 6 bases and the J gene end by 4 bases; junction bases not matched to a gene: 8. Germline V gene sequence: CDR1 KGHSH, CDR2 LQKENI. For the CDR3, the DNA is TGTGCCAGCTCTCCCGGGACAGGAGGGTACAATGAGCAGTTCTTC. Translated: CASSPGTGGYNEQFF.

This clonotype showed up many times. J is TRBJ1-1 and V is TRBV20-1, with a possible D match to TRBD1 (5 bases). Between the trimmed V and J ends, which lost 3 bases and 4 bases, there was a span of 12 bases. This CDR3 region has 13 residues. Germline V CDR1 and CDR2: DFQATT, SNEGSKA (reference sequence). In DNA form, the CDR3 reads TGCAGTGCTAGTCCAGGGCGGGTCACTGAAGCTTTCTTT. Its protein is CSASPGRVTEAFF.

In its sample, this clonotype was seen many times. The chain combines TRBV5-5 with TRBJ2-1, with TRBD2 matching 12 bases. The CDR3 sequence is 19 residues long. The J segment lost 0 bases and the V segment lost 4 bases, leaving 11 bases of the junction unmatched. Germline V gene sequence: CDR1 SGHKS, CDR2 YYEKEE (reference sequence). The CDR3 loop reads CASSPRLAGAQSSYNEQFF. The CDR3 DNA reads as TGTGCCAGCAGCCCCCGACTAGCGGGAGCCCAGAGCTCCTACAATGAGCAGTTCTTC.

The V gene is TRBV14, the J gene TRBJ2-7; 8 bases align to TRBD2. Trimming took 3 bases from V and 5 from J; bases not matched to a gene: 9. This CDR3 comprises 15 residues. Per the germline V gene, CDR1 is SGHDN and CDR2 is FVKESK. The CDR3, as DNA: TGTGCCAGCAGCCACCGGGCGGGGGGTAAAGACGAGCAGTACTTC. Translated: CASSHRAGGKDEQYF.

The table lists this clonotype with many counts. The V and J genes are TRBV7-2 and TRBJ1-1; 7 bases agree with TRBD1. This CDR3 spans 16 amino acids. Per the germline V gene, CDR1 is SGHTA and CDR2 is FQGNSA. Losses at the gene ends were 5 bases for V and 1 base for J; bases not matched to a gene: 10. The CDR3 spells CASSQGQTNRNTEAFF. In nucleotides, the CDR3 is TGTGCCAGCAGCCAGGGACAGACGAACCGGAACACTGAAGCTTTCTTT.

This clonotype was counted many times. This may stem from a read error, because a much larger clone lies one nucleotide away. CDR3 loop: CVSSFPFGGSSTGELFF. The CDR3, as DNA: TGTGTCAGCAGCTTTCCCTTCGGGGGAAGCTCCACCGGGGAGCTGTTTTTT. The rearrangement uses TRBV7-2 and TRBJ2-2; D perhaps matches TRBD2 (6 bases). The length of the CDR3 is 17 residues. The germline V gene encodes CDR1 SGHTA and CDR2 FQGNSA.

This clonotype was found many times. The chain combines TRBV7-2 with TRBJ1-4; 7 nucleotides align to TRBD1. The CDR3 loop spans 13 amino acids. The germline CDR1 and CDR2 sequences are SGHTA and FQGNSA. J was trimmed by 8 bases and V by 8 bases; bases with no gene match: 8. CDR3 sequence: CASGTGVREKLFF. DNA of the CDR3: TGTGCCAGCGGCACAGGGGTTAGGGAAAAACTGTTTTTT.

There are a few counts of this clonotype. V usage is TRBV6-2 or TRBV6-3 and J usage is TRBJ2-2; D not certain. The V gene's germline CDR1 is MNHEY and CDR2 SVGEGT. Trimming took off 7 bases at V and 4 bases at J, with 7 bases between the two ends. CDR3 size: 12 residues. The chain's CDR3 is CASTPSTGELFF. In DNA form, the CDR3 reads TGTGCCAGCACCCCGTCCACCGGGGAGCTGTTTTTT.

This clonotype was observed many times. The chain has TRBV27 and TRBJ1-5; TRBD1 might be the D (5 bases). Germline V gives CDR1 MNHEY, CDR2 SMNVEV (reference sequence). CDR3 length: 16 amino acids. Trimming took 4 bases from V and 7 from J, leaving 20 bases between them. CDR3 protein: CASSSYFQGPKQPQHF. CDR3 bases: TGTGCCAGCAGTTCCTACTTCCAGGGTCCCAAGCAGCCCCAGCATTTT.

In its sample, this clonotype was seen many times. The V and J genes are TRBV10-1 and TRBJ2-5, with D perhaps being TRBD1 or TRBD2 (5 bases each). There are 12 residues in the CDR3. V was clipped by 3 bases and J by 7 bases, with 9 bases between them. CDR1 is WNHNN, CDR2 SYGVQD, per germline (reference sequence). In DNA, the CDR3 is TGCGCCAGCAGTGACCCTGGGGGGACCCAGTACTTC. Protein product: CASSDPGGTQYF.

This clonotype was detected ten times or more. The chain carries TRBV7-2 and TRBJ2-3, with D maybe TRBD2 (6 bases). Germline CDR1 and CDR2: SGHTA and FQGNSA. The CDR3 is 17 residues long. Trimming removed 2 bases from V and 2 bases from J, with 17 bases in between. Here the CDR3 DNA reads TGTGCCAGCAGCTTACACGAGGGTCGGGGGTTCACAGATACGCAGTATTTT. It specifies CASSLHEGRGFTDTQYF.

At least ten counts were recorded for this clonotype. CDR3 residues: CASSYDLGRGESPLHF. The CDR3 region has the DNA TGTGCCAGCAGTTACGATCTGGGACGAGGGGAATCACCCCTCCACTTT. The chain couples TRBV6-5 to TRBJ1-6; weak D call: TRBD1 (5 bases). Between the trimmed V and J ends, which lost 2 bases and 10 bases, there was a span of 18 bases. From germline, CDR1 is MNHEY and CDR2 SVGAGI. CDR3 length: 16 amino acids.

In this sample, this clonotype turned up many times. The chain's CDR3 is CAISESLAGESSYEQYF. CDR3 coding DNA: TGTGCCATCAGTGAGTCGCTAGCGGGGGAGTCCTCCTACGAGCAGTACTTC. The V and J genes are TRBV10-3 and TRBJ2-7; 10 bases align to TRBD2. The V and J ends lost 0 bases and 0 bases, in that order; junction bases with no gene match: 5. The germline gives CDR1 ENHRY, CDR2 SYGVKD. This CDR3 region has 17 residues.

This clonotype was counted a few times. The chain joins TRBV5-4 to TRBJ2-3; D might be TRBD2 (5 bases). CDR1 SGHNT and CDR2 YYREEE come from the germline V gene (reference sequence). Trimming took 2 bases from V and 5 from J, leaving 21 bases between them. The length of the CDR3 is 17 residues. The CDR3, as DNA: TGTGCCAGCAGCTTAGCCCTCCGCGGGCTAACTAAAGATACGCAGTATTTT. Translation: CASSLALRGLTKDTQYF.

The chain has TRBV5-1 and TRBJ2-2, with D uncertain. CDR1 is SGHRS and CDR2 is YFSETQ in the germline V gene. The CDR3 length is 13 residues. V lost 0 bases to trimming and J lost 9 bases, with 9 bases between them. The DNA of the CDR3 is TGCGCCAGCAGCTTGGCCGTCGGCCGGGAGCTGTTTTTT. Translation gives CASSLAVGRELFF.

This clonotype has a count of ten or more. CDR3 nucleotides: TGTGCCAGCAGCTTAAGCCTAGGGACAGGGGGCTCCTATAATTCACCCCTCCACTTT. Protein: CASSLSLGTGGSYNSPLHF. The J gene is TRBJ1-6, the V gene TRBV7-8, with 11 bases aligning to TRBD1. J gave up 0 bases and V 2 bases, and 6 bases lay outside the gene matches. This CDR3 spans 19 amino acids. Germline CDR1 is SGHVS and CDR2 is FQNEAQ.

This clonotype was detected many times. The gene calls are TRBV2 and TRBJ2-7; the match to TRBD2 covers 12 bases. Germline loops: CDR1 SNHLY, CDR2 FYNNEI. V shed 6 bases, J shed 1 base, and the junction held 7 bases outside the gene matches. CDR3 length: 16 residues. CDR3 residues: CASRSLLAGGSYEQYF. Written as DNA, the CDR3 is TGTGCCAGCAGAAGCCTTCTAGCGGGGGGGTCCTACGAGCAGTACTTC.

This clonotype was observed at least ten times. The chain carries TRBV3-1 and TRBJ1-2, with D perhaps matching TRBD1 (5 bases). The CDR3 sequence is 14 residues long. V was clipped by 3 bases and J by 3 bases, with 11 bases between them. Germline V gene sequence: CDR1 LGHDT, CDR2 YNNKEL (reference sequence). The CDR3, as DNA: TGTGCCAGCAGCCACCAGGGTTTGGACTATGGCTACACCTTC. It yields the protein CASSHQGLDYGYTF.

The gene calls are TRBV29-1 and TRBJ1-1; the D gene is possibly TRBD1 (6 bases). CDR1 is SQVTM and CDR2 is ANQGSEA in the germline V gene. V lost 6 bases and J 6 bases, leaving 20 bases between the germline ends. CDR3 length: 14 residues. CDR3 DNA sequence: TGCAGCGTGGCCCGAAGGGGGGATATCTCTGAAGCTTTCTTT. It yields the protein CSVARRGDISEAFF.

In this sample, this clonotype turned up many times. The chain combines TRBV19 with TRBJ2-3, with D possibly being TRBD2 (6 bases). The CDR3 loop spans 15 amino acids. Per germline, CDR1 LNHDA and CDR2 SQIVND (reference sequence). Trimming removed 6 bases from V and 3 bases from J, with 16 bases in between. In DNA, the CDR3 is TGTGCCAGTAGGGGGACTCCCGTTTTGACAGATACGCAGTATTTT. Its translation is CASRGTPVLTDTQYF.

This clonotype was detected ten times or more. The CDR3, as DNA: TGTGCCAGCAGCGGGTTACAGCGACCGGGAAACTACGAGCAGTACGTC. Its translation: CASSGLQRPGNYEQYV. The chain recombines TRBV5-5 with TRBJ2-7; D possibly corresponds to TRBD2 (5 bases). V shed 4 bases and J shed 3 bases, with 20 bases lying between them. The CDR3 contains 16 residues. CDR1 is SGHKS and CDR2 is YYEKEE in the germline V gene (reference sequence).

This clonotype was recorded at least ten times. The V gene is TRBV5-1, the J gene TRBJ2-3; no reliable D call. There are 12 residues in the CDR3. Trimming pared 1 base from V and 5 bases from J, leaving 5 bases between. CDR1 and CDR2 from the germline V gene are SGHRS and YFSETQ. CDR3 nucleotides: TGCGCCAGCAGCTTGAAGGTAGATACGCAGTATTTT. Translating gives CASSLKVDTQYF.

This clonotype was seen more than once but under ten times. J is TRBJ2-7 and V is TRBV20-1, with a weak D call TRBD2 (7 bases). The germline V gene has CDR1 DFQATT and CDR2 SNEGSKA (reference sequence). The V end lost 3 bases, the J end lost 2 bases, and 11 bases lay between the germline ends. This CDR3 is built from 13 residues. CDR3 sequence: CSARGGGPYEQYF. The CDR3 region has the DNA TGCAGTGCTAGGGGGGGGGGCCCCTACGAGCAGTACTTC.

This clonotype has ten or more counts. This rearrangement joins TRBV20-1 to TRBJ1-4; TRBD1 is a possible D gene (5 bases). This CDR3 region has 14 residues. Germline-derived CDR1 and CDR2 are DFQATT and SNEGSKA (reference sequence). V dropped 0 bases and J dropped 8 bases, with 13 bases sitting between them. The CDR3, as DNA: TGCAGTGCTAGAGATACGACGAAGGGGGAAAAACTGTTTTTT. Its protein product is CSARDTTKGEKLFF.

The V call is TRBV19, the J call TRBJ1-5; the D is unclear. The germline gives CDR1 LNHDA, CDR2 SQIVND (reference sequence). This CDR3 region has 13 residues. The ends were cut back, 7 bases at V and 4 bases at J, with 11 bases in the middle. The CDR3: CASTSRENQPQHF. CDR3 sequence (DNA): TGTGCCAGTACCTCCCGGGAGAATCAGCCCCAGCATTTT.

The sample holds many counts of this clonotype. This chain uses TRBV12-3 or TRBV12-4 with TRBJ1-1, with D perhaps matching TRBD1 (5 bases). V was shortened by 2 bases and J by 2 bases, with 12 bases between the two germline ends. The CDR3 runs to 15 residues. CDR3 in DNA: TGTGCCAGCAGTTTACGGGGGATGAGAAACACTGAAGCTTTCTTT. This translates into CASSLRGMRNTEAFF.

Ten or more counts support this clonotype. The chain recombines TRBV7-9 with TRBJ2-1; 13 nucleotides agree with TRBD2. After removal of 8 bases from V and 8 bases from J, the junction contained 9 bases not matched to a gene. Germline assignment: CDR1 SEHNR and CDR2 FQNEAQ (reference sequence). CDR3 length: 15 amino acids. DNA of the CDR3: TGTGCCAGCGTGGCGACTAGCGGGAGGCGGGATGAGCAGTTCTTC. Its translation: CASVATSGRRDEQFF.